This note documents a single TCR beta chain sequence. The protocol was immunoSEQ multiplex PCR, while the TCRdb copy is restricted to in-frame clones and leaves out a portion. The sample consists of 390,000 or so clones, about 83% of them appearing once. The sample belongs to a study of blood T cell repertoires in COVID-19. V lost 3 bases, J lost 4 bases, and 6 bases lay in between. Germline values: CDR1 GTSNPN, CDR2 SVGIG (reference sequence). The CDR3 runs to 11 residues. Participant ages covered about 18 to 89 years across around 22 US areas. Cohort allocation depended upon clinical history that participants reported. Two negative PCRs, clearance, or symptom resolution had been documented for recovered Cohort 3 donors.

This chain joins TRBV30 and TRBJ1-1, with D uncertain. The sequence was collected from a woman aged 45-60 years who had recovered from COVID-19. The sample comprised PBMCs or T cells enriched from blood (not recorded which). CDR3 DNA: TGTGCCTGGAGCTGGAGCACTGAAGCTTTCTTT. This sequence encodes CAWSWSTEAFF.